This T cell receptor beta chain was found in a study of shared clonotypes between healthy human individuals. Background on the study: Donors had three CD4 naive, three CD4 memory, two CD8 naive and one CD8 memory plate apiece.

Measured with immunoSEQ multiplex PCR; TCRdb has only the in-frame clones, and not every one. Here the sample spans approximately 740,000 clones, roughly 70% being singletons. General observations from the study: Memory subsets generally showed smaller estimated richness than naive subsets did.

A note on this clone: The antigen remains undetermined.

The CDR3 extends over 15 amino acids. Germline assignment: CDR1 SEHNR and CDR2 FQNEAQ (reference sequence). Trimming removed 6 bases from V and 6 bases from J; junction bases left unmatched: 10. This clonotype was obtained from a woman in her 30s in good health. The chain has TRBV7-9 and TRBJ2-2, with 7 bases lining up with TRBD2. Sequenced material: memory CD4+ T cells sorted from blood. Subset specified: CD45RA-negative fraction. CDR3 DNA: TGTGCCAGCAGTTCCTCGGGGGGTCTCCCCGGGGAGCTGTTTTTT. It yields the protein CASSSSGGLPGELFF.